This T cell receptor (beta chain) came from a study of blood T cell repertoires in COVID-19. Overall study context: Samples taken during acute and convalescent COVID-19 were collected in the United States, Italy and Spain.

Sequencing used immunoSEQ multiplex PCR; TCRdb keeps in-frame clones, though not all of them. The sample includes about 440,000 clones, about nine tenths of them seen just once. Participants' reported clinical history set cohort assignment. Donors in Cohort 3 who had recovered were those with two negative PCRs, healthcare professional clearance, or resolution of their symptoms. Source material: PBMCs or T cells enriched from blood (not recorded which). The receptor comes from a man between 18 and 35 years old who had recovered from COVID-19.

DNA for the CDR3: TGCGCCAGCAGCTTCGGGGGGGTGAAAGAGACCCAGTACTTC. Translating it yields CASSFGGVKETQYF. The rearrangement links TRBV5-1 to TRBJ2-5, with TRBD2 identical over 8 bases. The germline V gene encodes CDR1 SGHRS and CDR2 YFSETQ. Trimming cost V 2 bases and J 3 bases; bases outside gene matches: 3. This CDR3 comprises 14 residues.